This paragraph reports one T cell receptor beta chain. Its target antigen remains unknown. Within one base of it there is no much larger clone, and no base qualities were kept. Library creation used the immunoSEQ multiplex PCR assay. The multiplex PCR relied on a mix of 60 forward primers for TCR Vbeta segments and 13 reverse primers for TCR Jbeta segments. A multiplex PCR assay on genomic DNA amplified the CDR3 region of rearranged TCR beta genes. The Illumina HiSeq System was used to sequence the amplified TCR beta libraries as 87-base-pair reads. For the original study's pipeline: A later analysis tallied around 87 million unique TCR beta chains across the 666 repertoires, and roughly 11 million of those chains were shared by two or more donors. Raw reads were error-corrected and collapsed into unique sequences with a nearest-neighbor algorithm that merged closely related sequences to remove PCR and sequencing errors. Alignment of CDR3 sequences to IMGT reference sequences was used to assign V, D and J gene segments. For a sequence to be retained, at least a six-nucleotide match to both a V gene segment and a J gene segment was required. A rearrangement was called productive if the CDR3 had no stop codons and remained in frame with V and J, and every other rearrangement was called non-productive. CDR3 was defined by IMGT convention, running from the second conserved V-encoded cysteine to the conserved J-encoded phenylalanine. The earlier analysis of 500 to 600 of the donors excluded sequences that lacked an unambiguous match to a single V gene segment. An earlier analysis of fewer than 750 of the donors classified V segments as functional when productive rearrangements were above 56.7% and as segregating when the standard deviation between donors was above 5%. A statistical classification framework was developed to diagnose cytomegalovirus status using the catalog of TCR beta chain sequences. V and J gene assignment, in a later analysis, came from comparing TCR nucleotide sequences with IMGT/GENE-DB human TR gene sequences. In a later analysis, CDR3 sequences and most-parsimonious VDJ recombination scenarios were assigned using the TCRdist pipeline. In a later analysis, each TCR beta chain was defined by its CDR3 amino acid sequence together with its V-gene family, and reads without a unique V-gene family were excluded. As a way to deal with suspected cross-contamination and a sequencing artifact, a later analysis dropped approximately 590 nucleotide sequences that were highly shared and had low generation probability. In a later analysis, a clonal expansion index for each public chain was calculated from normalized within-repertoire ranks of inferred template counts. In a later analysis, generation probabilities were computed using a VDJ recombination model fitted to out-of-frame rearrangements, and the results were checked against IGoR. A later analysis scored TCR-TCR, TCR-HLA and TCR-CMV co-occurrence with hypergeometric tests, applying a repertoire-size bias correction to TCR pairs. A later analysis estimated false discovery rates by permuting HLA or CMV assignments 20 times. In a later analysis, co-occurring TCRs were grouped using DBSCAN, and TCRdist sequence similarity was added for clustering within HLA-allele-positive subsets. Repertoires with fewer than 30,000 or more than 120,000 public chains, plus five repertoires with anomalous nucleotide sharing, were excluded from co-occurrence clustering. Not all clones reach the TCRdb copy of this immuneACCESS table, which keeps in-frame sequences only. Checked studies attribute under half of the gap to unresolved V genes and leave the rest unexplained. That table supplies the V and J calls and clone size; D and trimming were determined from the DNA. The sample has approximately 160,000 clones on record, over 70% of them singletons. The ten biggest clones cover roughly 7% of the sample.

In total, 500 to 700 healthy bone marrow donors made up the cohort. At the time of sampling, every cohort member was nominally healthy, though immune exposures that went unrecorded were likely present. The donor tested CMV seropositive and was one of the 289 seropositive cohort members. A peripheral blood sample was collected from each donor, and TCR beta sequencing was performed on peripheral blood mononuclear cells. Genomic DNA was extracted from the blood cell samples with the Qiagen DNeasy Blood Extraction Kit. The source of the sample is a study of cytomegalovirus exposure and HLA in healthy donors (TCRdb year 2017). Study-level background: An earlier analysis of roughly 500 of the donors reported 250 to 350 Gb of sequence data and around 110 million unique TCR beta sequences obtained from roughly 170 million T cells. About 300 gigabases of sequencing data and about 92 million unique TCR sequences made up an early release that covered around 640 HLA-typed donors. About 5 DR-DQ haplotypes were handled as single units for association and clustering, since linkage in the cohort was strong. The study used immunosequencing to profile the T cell repertoires of hundreds of subjects and linked those repertoires to cytomegalovirus serostatus. A later genetic analysis used genome-wide SNP genotypes for about 65% of the roughly 700 donors, treating that subset as a discovery cohort. Typing coverage differed by locus: A, B, C, DRB1 and DQB1 were typed in roughly 629-630 donors, DQA1 in about 500, DPA1 in 600 to 610, and DPB1 in roughly 450. HLA typing included class I and class II loci at four-digit resolution. On average, 235,054 unique TCR beta nucleotide sequences were sequenced per donor among about 400 genotyped donors of the cohort, with about 19% of those sequences being non-productive. Donor age, sex, ethnicity and CMV serostatus were compiled alongside the repertoire data. Rather than drawing on any new phenotypic data, the later analysis identified candidate immune exposures from TCR beta sequences and the way those sequences occurred across donors. All discovery cohort repertoires had been generated on a single sequencing platform. Of the approximately 400 genotyped donors, approximately 80% fell in the genetic ancestry cluster associated with self-reported Caucasian donors. An earlier analysis of more than 450 of the donors used high-throughput TCR beta sequencing to judge whether each TCR beta V gene segment behaved as functional or pseudogenic. High-throughput TCR immunosequencing, statistical association of individual TCRs with disease status, and machine learning were combined to predict cytomegalovirus infection status. To study patterns of TCR occurrence, a later analysis re-analyzed previously published TCR beta repertoires from just over 650 donors and added high-resolution HLA genotyping. The study aimed to test whether cataloging public T cell receptors could reveal signatures of past pathogen exposure. In addition to the first cohort of around 670 subjects, a separate validation cohort of approximately 130 different subjects was used.

V and J are truncated by 0 bases and 7 bases respectively, leaving an intervening sequence of 9 bases. The CDR3 has 13 amino acids, counting the end cysteine and phenylalanine. Kept here is only the CDR3 DNA, which spans 39 bases and is read in frame from base 1. CDR1 and CDR2 are drawn from the germline V gene (reference sequence): LNHDA, SQIVND. General study outcomes and caveats: In an earlier analysis of several hundred of the donors, most TCR beta V segments were observed in productive rearrangements about 87% or about 30% of the time, broadly matching IMGT annotations. A cluster of highly shared sequence variants was judged likely to be a technical artifact of the sequencing pipeline. The study gave a list of 150 to 200 TCR beta chains associated with cytomegalovirus. Because counts were too low, around 18 rarely observed V segments, including chromosome 9 orphons, were left out of the earlier analysis of several hundred of the donors. In a later analysis, HLA-associated TCR beta chains were found to be more clonally expanded and to have lower generation probabilities than equally common non-associated chains. It was suggested by the authors that the approach could potentially be generalized to other disease states and immunological phenotypes. Most TCR sequences were observed very rarely across donors, whereas some public TCRs were present in many individuals. Several of the top co-occurrence clusters appeared to be linked to parvovirus B19, influenza, CMV and Epstein-Barr virus, according to a later analysis. A later analysis associated 16,951 TCR beta sequences with specific HLA alleles at a false discovery rate of 0.05. In vitro tests confirmed that a few of the cytomegalovirus-associated TCR beta chains recognize cytomegalovirus antigens. Some IMGT-functional V segments, including TRBV6-2 and TRBV6-3, could not be told apart with the 87-base-pair reads, so those segments were excluded. V-gene and J-gene trimming of TCR beta chains was associated with a missense DCLRE1C variant in a later genetic analysis, and the association was replicated in an independent cohort. Linkage disequilibrium might explain the correlated functional status among segregating V segments, but an unknown experimental factor could not be ruled out. The only immune exposure information available for the cohort was CMV serostatus. Presence/absence analyses assumed roughly uniform sequencing depth across donors, an assumption that may not hold. The classifier was reported to diagnose cytomegalovirus status with high specificity and sensitivity in both the original cohort and the validation cohort. Most CMV-associated TCR beta chains appeared to be HLA-restricted in a later analysis, and the HLA associations seemed to be driven largely by CMV exposure. A later analysis found that TCR association rates varied across HLA loci, with DRB1 alleles showing the most associated TCRs and HLA-C alleles the fewest. Compared with the approximately 720-donor mean, donors in an Asian-associated ancestry cluster had fewer N-insertions in productive TCRs, according to a later genetic analysis. Assigning TCR associations to individual alleles was difficult when HLA alleles, especially DR and DQ, strongly co-occurred. Because HLA typing was missing for some donors at each locus, association tests included only the typed subset. A further reported finding was that TCR beta sequences accurately predicted the HLA-A and HLA-B alleles for most subjects in the first cohort. The cohort was sequenced for TCR beta chains only, and without alpha or paired-chain data the features that could be detected were limited.

This receptor was obtained from a male donor in good health and CMV-seropositive. Recombination linked TRBV19 to TRBJ1-1; the D segment cannot be called with confidence. The sample was PBMCs. The CDR3 region: CASSIDPRIEAFF. The DNA sequence is as follows: TGTGCCAGTAGTATAGATCCCAGGATTGAAGCTTTCTTT.